This T cell receptor beta chain came from a study of long-term antiretroviral therapy in people with HIV. The study's findings and limits: Researchers lacked any data on ART adherence, viral resistance or therapy changes.

With respect to this clone: The antigen remains undetermined.

Sequencing used immunoSEQ v3.0 at survey level. Clones were sequenced by immunoSEQ multiplex PCR, and TCRdb holds only the in-frame ones, with some missing. The sample comprises about 21,000 clones, approximately 81% of which are singletons, and over 8% rests with the top ten. HIV-positive participants all received treatment in the United States. Trimming cost V 0 bases and J 7 bases; bases outside gene matches: 11. There are 17 residues in the CDR3. Germline CDR1 is LGHNT and CDR2 is FRNRAP. The chain combines TRBV12-5 with TRBJ2-1; 8 bases map to TRBD1. This TCR was sampled from a man aged 50-59 years with HIV. Sequenced here: unsorted PBMCs, sampled at the start of antiretroviral therapy. The CDR3 reads CASGLVIPQGAGNEQFF. The CDR3 DNA reads TGTGCTAGTGGTTTGGTAATTCCTCAGGGGGCGGGGAATGAGCAGTTCTTC.